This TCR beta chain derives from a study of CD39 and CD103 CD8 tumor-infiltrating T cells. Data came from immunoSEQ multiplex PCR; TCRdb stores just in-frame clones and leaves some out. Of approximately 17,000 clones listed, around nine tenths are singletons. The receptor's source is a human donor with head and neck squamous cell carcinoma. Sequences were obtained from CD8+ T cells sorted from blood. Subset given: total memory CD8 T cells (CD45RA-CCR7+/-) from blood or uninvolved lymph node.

DNA of the CDR3: TGCGCCAGCAGCCAAGATCTGAGCAGTATCGAGCAGTACTTC. It encodes CASSQDLSSIEQYF. The chain links TRBV4-1 to TRBJ2-7, with unresolved D. The CDR3 runs 14 residues. Germline loops: CDR1 MGHRA, CDR2 YSYEKL. V was cut by 0 bases and J by 6 bases, with 12 bases left in between.